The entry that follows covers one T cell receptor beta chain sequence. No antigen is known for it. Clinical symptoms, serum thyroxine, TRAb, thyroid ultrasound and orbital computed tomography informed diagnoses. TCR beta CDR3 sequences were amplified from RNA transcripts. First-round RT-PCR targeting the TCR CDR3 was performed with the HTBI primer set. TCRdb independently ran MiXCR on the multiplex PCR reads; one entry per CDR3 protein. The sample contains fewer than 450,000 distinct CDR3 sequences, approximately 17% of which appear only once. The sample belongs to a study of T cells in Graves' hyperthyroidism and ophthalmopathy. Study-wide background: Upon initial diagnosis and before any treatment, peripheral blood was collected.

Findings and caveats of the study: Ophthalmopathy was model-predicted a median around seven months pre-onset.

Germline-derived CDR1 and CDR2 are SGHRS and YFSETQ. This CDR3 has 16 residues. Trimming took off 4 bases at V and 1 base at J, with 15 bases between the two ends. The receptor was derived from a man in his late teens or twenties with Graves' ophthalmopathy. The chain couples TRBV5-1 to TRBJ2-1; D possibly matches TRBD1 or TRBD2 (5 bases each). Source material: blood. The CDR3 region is CASSLGTPSSYNEQFF. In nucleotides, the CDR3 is TGCGCCAGCAGCCTGGGGACCCCCTCTTCCTACAATGAGCAGTTCTTC.